What follows describes a single T cell receptor (beta chain). No cognate antigen has been identified for it. Base qualities are not at hand, and no much larger clone is one base apart. The sample belongs to a study of shared clonotypes between healthy human individuals (dated by TCRdb to the early 2020s). Context from the whole study: The cohort comprised two women and a few men aged 18 to 49 years. To increase sequencing depth and limit assay-specific biases, different laboratories used diverse techniques to prepare libraries and sequence TCR repertoires. For each donor, CD4 naive and CD4 memory were each given three plates, CD8 naive was given two plates, and CD8 memory was given one plate. To estimate repertoire size and how much clonotype sharing occurs between individuals, the study deeply sequenced the blood TCR repertoires of several healthy adults. Leukapheresis yielded between about 0.94 and 8.9 billion PBMCs per donor. The paper as a whole reports these results and caveats: Pairwise subsampling led to the expectation that sequencing depth would affect the degree of clonotype sharing among donors. Sampling was restricted to blood, and TCR repertoires in tissues likely differ from the TCR repertoires found in blood. Sharing across several donors was observed for about 4.8% of naive CD4, over 3% of naive CD8, 2% to 2.5% of memory CD4, and about 0.38% of memory CD8 clonotypes. Incomplete sequencing was indicated by rarefaction of sorted-subset datasets, despite the large sequencing depth. The small number of donors limited the genetic and exposure-history diversity represented. Higher generation probabilities were observed for clonotypes shared by all four sorted-subset donors than for non-shared clonotypes. Larger estimated clonotype richness was generally found for naive subsets than for memory subsets.

The CDR3 runs 16 residues from the cysteine to the phenylalanine. This entry keeps only the CDR3 DNA: 48 bases, framed from base 1. Sequences LNHNV (CDR1) and YYDKDF (CDR2) are obtained from the germline V gene (reference sequence). The junction shows trimming of 2 bases on V and 4 bases on J, and the gene matches do not reach 11 bases of it. Healthy HIV-negative adults with no recently reported acute infections or vaccinations were included as donors. All donors were Caucasian adults living in Nashville, Tennessee, USA. CD4+ T cells were enriched through magnetic negative selection, after which naive cells were positively selected on CD45RA and the remaining negative fraction served as the memory subset. Blood was collected by leukapheresis, and PBMCs were isolated by Ficoll-Histopaque density gradient centrifugation and then cryopreserved in liquid nitrogen vapor phase. Analytical flow cytometry was used to check the purity and quantity of each magnetically sorted T cell population. Each sorted fraction had its genomic DNA isolated and then quantified by UV absorbance on a Nanodrop 2000c.

Using the deep immunoSEQ assay, multiplex PCR amplified TCR CDR3 regions from genomic DNA. For each cell subset, the extracted genomic DNA was distributed evenly across all wells of several immunoSEQ 96-well plates, and each plate served as one replicate. For sorted subsets, each replicate PCR was loaded with 200 to 250 ng genomic DNA, equivalent to 25,000 to 30,000 T cell genomes. Purified libraries were measured with a Qubit 3.0 fluorometer, size-checked on a Bioanalyzer 2100, and measured again with the KAPA Library Quantification kit. Every immunoSEQ 96-well plate was sequenced on a dedicated single-read 150-cycle Illumina NextSeq 550 flow cell. In the original analysis: Because only junctional sequences without quality scores were contained in the immunoSEQ output, filtering matching that applied to full-length reads could not be performed. Sequences were annotated with PyIR, a Python wrapper for IgBLAST v1.9, using IMGT germline references to assign V/J genes and CDR3. Reads were removed for weak V/J assignments (E-value above 1e-6), missing CDR3, stop codons, out-of-frame junctions, or ambiguous translated residues. V3J clonotypes were defined as sequences sharing the same inferred V gene, J gene, and CDR3 amino acid sequence. To compute the percentage overlap between repertoires, the number of shared unique clonotypes was divided by the size of the smaller repertoire. Three approaches were used to assess repertoire richness: RTK rarefaction, the Chao1 estimator, and Recon v2.1 estimates of unobserved clonotypes. Generation probabilities were computed with OLGA for all TCRbeta clonotypes obtained by the gDNA method from four donors. TCRdb stores this immuneACCESS table with in-frame sequences only. Part of the clones is absent; in the studies checked, under half of the shortfall reflects unresolved V genes, and no reason is known for the rest. Clonal size and the V and J genes are those of that table, whereas D and trimming came from the DNA. The sample has hundreds of thousands of clones on record, about two thirds of them singletons. The biggest ten clones account for 1.8% of the sample.

The clonotype originates from a woman in her twenties or thirties in good health. The sequence is built from TRBV15 and TRBJ2-7; TRBD2 agrees with 7 junctional bases. Sequencing was performed on memory CD4+ T cells sorted from blood. In the paper's terms, the cell subset or site label means: CD45RA-negative fraction. The DNA is TGTGCCACCAGCAGATATAGCGGGCCGCGGAATTACGAGCAGTACTTC. This sequence encodes CATSRYSGPRNYEQYF.